This entry lists 32 T cell receptor beta chains sequenced from one sample in a study of T-cell reconstitution after alpha-beta-depleted transplantation in children. Unique molecular identifiers were incorporated during preparation of the TCRbeta library. MiXCR was run by TCRdb on the PCR reads, yielding one entry per CDR3 protein. The sample records some 520,000 distinct CDR3 sequences, approximately 30% being singletons. The sample in question was PBMCs from the stem cell graft donor, obtained from the stem cell graft. The receptors here all came from a human donor who donated a stem cell graft to a child with aplastic anemia.

This chain uses TRBV12-3 or TRBV12-4 with TRBJ2-1, with TRBD2 matching 14 bases. Germline trimming cut 5 bases from V and 4 bases from J; bases unmatched to any gene: 7. The CDR3 has 17 amino acids. In DNA form, the CDR3 reads TGTGCCAGCAGTCCCGGGACTAGCGGGAGAGGGTACAATGAGCAGTTCTTC. As protein: CASSPGTSGRGYNEQFF.

The J gene is TRBJ2-2, the V gene TRBV18; TRBD1 or TRBD2 may be the D gene (5 bases each). The germline V gene has CDR1 KGHSH and CDR2 LQKENI. The CDR3 spans 15 residues. V was pared by 4 bases and J by 0 bases, with 9 bases between. CDR3 DNA: TGTGCCAGCTCACATGGGACGGCGAACACCGGGGAGCTGTTTTTT. Protein product: CASSHGTANTGELFF.

This sequence joins TRBV6-1 and TRBJ2-1, with 8 bases aligning to TRBD2. J gave up 1 base and V 8 bases, and 10 bases lay outside the gene matches. CDR1 is MNHNS and CDR2 is SASEGT in the germline V gene. The CDR3 is 16 amino acids. The CDR3 reads CASAGGLDHSYNEQFF. DNA of the CDR3: TGTGCCAGCGCCGGGGGACTAGATCATTCCTACAATGAGCAGTTCTTC.

The gene calls are TRBV4-1 and TRBJ2-7; D tentatively reads TRBD1 or TRBD2 (5 bases each). The CDR3 is 15 amino acids. Germline V lookup: CDR1 MGHRA, CDR2 YSYEKL. V gave up 11 bases and J gave up 3 bases, with 23 bases separating them. CDR3 region: CASRGRDQGIYEQYV. In DNA form, the CDR3 reads TGCGCCTCGCGTGGCAGGGACCAAGGTATCTACGAGCAGTACGTC.

This clonotype was seen a handful of times. The V and J genes are TRBV20-1 and TRBJ1-5; D is unresolved. Germline V gene lookup returns CDR1 DFQATT and CDR2 SNEGSKA (reference sequence). CDR3 length: 13 residues. V was shortened by 4 bases and J by 5 bases, with 12 bases between the two germline ends. Here the CDR3 reads CSAIGIIDQPQHF. The CDR3 bases are TGCAGTGCTATTGGGATCATTGATCAGCCCCAGCATTTT.

This rearrangement joins TRBV28 to TRBJ2-7; TRBD1 aligns across 8 bases. The trim removed 3 bases at V and 1 base at J, leaving 2 bases unmatched. Germline CDR1 and CDR2: MDHEN and SYDVKM. This CDR3 contains 14 residues. CDR3 nucleotide sequence: TGTGCCAGCAGTTTGTGGGACAGGTCCTACGAGCAGTACTTC. Protein: CASSLWDRSYEQYF.

The rearrangement uses TRBV7-9 and TRBJ2-1; the match to TRBD2 covers 10 bases. The CDR3 runs 15 residues. Germline V lookup: CDR1 SEHNR, CDR2 FQNEAQ (reference sequence). Unmatched junction bases numbered 9, after V lost 6 bases and J lost 7 bases. CDR3 DNA: TGTGCCAGCAGTGGGTCTAGCGGGAGAAGGAATGAGCAGTTCTTC. Residues: CASSGSSGRRNEQFF.

The genes are TRBV7-2 and TRBJ2-1; 11 bases map to TRBD2. With V trimmed by 5 bases and J by 5 bases, 8 bases remained unmatched. This CDR3 has 16 residues. CDR1 is SGHTA and CDR2 is FQGNSA in the germline V gene. CDR3 in amino acids: CASSRTSGSFNNEQFF. In DNA form, the CDR3 reads TGTGCCAGCAGCCGTACTAGCGGGAGTTTTAACAATGAGCAGTTCTTC.

This sequence joins TRBV5-4 and TRBJ2-5, with 14 bases fitting TRBD2. The CDR3 has 17 residues. V gave up 4 bases and J gave up 6 bases; unmatched junction bases: 11. CDR1 is SGHNT and CDR2 is YYREEE in the germline V gene (reference sequence). The CDR3 region is CASSPGTSGGGRKTQYF. CDR3 nucleotide sequence: TGTGCCAGCAGCCCGGGGACTAGCGGGGGCGGGCGGAAGACCCAGTACTTC.

The table lists this clonotype with a few counts. The CDR3 bases are TGTGCCAGCAGTGGGACAGAGGAGGAGACCCAGTACTTC. Residues: CASSGTEEETQYF. The V gene is TRBV11-3, the J gene TRBJ2-5; 7 nucleotides match TRBD1. Germline CDR1 and CDR2: SGHNT and YENEEA. There are 13 residues in the CDR3. The trim removed 6 bases at V and 5 bases at J, leaving 6 bases unmatched.

V gene TRBV6-2 or TRBV6-3 combines with J gene TRBJ1-5; no clear D gene. Germline CDR1 is MNHEY and CDR2 is SVGEGT. V shed 0 bases and J shed 0 bases, with 12 bases lying between them. This CDR3 comprises 17 residues. CDR3: CASSYSRPGDSNQPQHF. The DNA for the CDR3 is TGTGCCAGCAGTTACTCGAGGCCCGGGGATAGCAATCAGCCCCAGCATTTT.

This clonotype occurred a few times. V gene TRBV10-3 combines with J gene TRBJ1-1, with D hard to call. With 10 bases removed from V and 4 bases from J, the gap between germline ends came to 16 bases. The CDR3 contains 13 residues. CDR1 is ENHRY, CDR2 SYGVKD, per germline. The CDR3 nucleotides are TGTGCCACCAGGTTGTATGGGGTCACTGAAGCTTTCTTT. Translation gives CATRLYGVTEAFF.

This clonotype was seen repeatedly, ten times or more. This chain uses TRBV7-2 with TRBJ2-3; D call uncertain. CDR1 is SGHTA, CDR2 FQGNSA, per germline. The CDR3 loop spans 13 amino acids. Trimming left V 1 base short and J 4 bases short, with 6 bases between. This CDR3 reads CASSLVGADTQYF. CDR3 nucleotide sequence: TGTGCCAGCAGCTTAGTAGGCGCAGATACGCAGTATTTT.

In this sample, this clonotype turned up many times. J is TRBJ2-3 and V is TRBV12-3 or TRBV12-4; D is undetermined. V gave up 2 bases and J gave up 6 bases, with 3 bases separating them. The CDR3 spans 11 residues. CDR3 nucleotide sequence: TGTGCCAGCAGTTTAAGGGATACGCAGTATTTT. This translates into CASSLRDTQYF.

The rearrangement links TRBV29-1 to TRBJ1-1, with D tentatively TRBD1 (6 bases). The CDR3 covers 12 residues. V was shortened by 4 bases and J by 6 bases, with 12 bases between the two germline ends. The germline V gene encodes CDR1 SQVTM and CDR2 ANQGSEA. The CDR3 coding sequence is TGCAGCGTTGTGGCGGAGGGGGCTGAAGCTTTCTTT. It specifies CSVVAEGAEAFF. Full variable domain (remainder filled in from reference TRBV29-1 and TRBJ1-1): SAVISQKPSRDICQRGTSLTIQCQVDSQVTMMFWYRQQPGQSLTLIATANQGSEATYESGFVIDKFPISRPNLTFSTLTVSNMSPEDSSIYLCSVVAEGAEAFFGQGTRLTVV.

This clonotype has just a few counts. The chain joins TRBV19 to TRBJ2-3; the match to TRBD1 covers 11 bases. CDR1 and CDR2 from the germline V gene are LNHDA and SQIVND (reference sequence). With 2 bases clipped from V and 2 bases from J, the junction kept 6 bases outside the gene matches. The CDR3 sequence is 17 residues long. CDR3 region: CASSIPRDRGYTDTQYF. CDR3 DNA sequence: TGTGCCAGTAGTATACCCCGGGACAGGGGGTACACAGATACGCAGTATTTT. Full variable domain (remainder filled in from reference TRBV19 and TRBJ2-3): DGGITQSPKYLFRKEGQNVTLSCEQNLNHDAMYWYRQDPGQGLRLIYYSQIVNDFQKGDIAEGYSVSREKKESFPLTVTSAQKNPTAFYLCASSIPRDRGYTDTQYFGPGTRLTVL.

The sample holds a few counts of this clonotype. The chain couples TRBV4-3 to TRBJ1-4; D ambiguous. Trimming stripped 0 bases from V and 0 bases from J, with 11 bases between. The CDR3 spans 17 residues. CDR1 and CDR2 from the germline V gene are LGHNA and YSLEER. The CDR3 bases are TGCGCCAGCAGCCAAGAGGAAGTGTCTACAACTAATGAAAAACTGTTTTTT. Protein sequence: CASSQEEVSTTNEKLFF.

The rearrangement links TRBV12-3 or TRBV12-4 to TRBJ2-7; 8 nucleotides match TRBD2. This CDR3 spans 16 amino acids. Trimming cost V 6 bases and J 6 bases; bases outside gene matches: 16. CDR3 in DNA: TGTGCCAGCAGAACCGGTGGAGTAGCGGGGTCGGGCGAGCAGTACTTC. Protein product: CASRTGGVAGSGEQYF.

This rearrangement joins TRBV7-9 to TRBJ1-1; D is undetermined. CDR1 SEHNR and CDR2 FQNEAQ come from the germline V gene (reference sequence). V was clipped by 5 bases and J by 7 bases, with 8 bases between them. CDR3 length: 11 residues. The CDR3, as DNA: TGTGCCAGCAGCCGGGGAATTGAAGCTTTCTTT. Its translation: CASSRGIEAFF.

The rearrangement links TRBV29-1 to TRBJ2-1, with D possibly being TRBD1 (5 bases). This CDR3 comprises 12 residues. V lost 3 bases, J lost 14 bases, and 17 bases lay in between. Looked up from germline, CDR1 is SQVTM and CDR2 is ANQGSEA. CDR3 DNA: TGCAGCGTTGACCTAGGGGTTCGGCTTAAGTTCTTC. Residues: CSVDLGVRLKFF.

The chain employs TRBV5-5 and TRBJ1-5; weak D call: TRBD1 (5 bases). The germline CDR1 and CDR2 sequences are SGHKS and YYEKEE (reference sequence). The CDR3 length is 15 residues. V was cut by 0 bases and J by 2 bases, with 9 bases left in between. The CDR3 DNA follows: TGTGCCAGCAGCTTGGCTTCAGGGCGCAATCAGCCCCAGCATTTT. The encoded protein is CASSLASGRNQPQHF. The full variable domain, in which reference TRBV5-5 and TRBJ1-5 provide the parts outside the CDR3, is DAGVTQSPTHLIKTRGQQVTLRCSPISGHKSVSWYQQVLGQGPQFIFQYYEKEERGRGNFPDRFSARQFPNYSSELNVNALLLGDSALYLCASSLASGRNQPQHFGDGTRLSIL.

The chain combines TRBV29-1 with TRBJ2-7; 7 nucleotides agree with TRBD1. CDR3 size: 12 residues. The ends lost 6 bases at V and 6 bases at J; junction bases unmatched: 8. Germline CDR1 reads SQVTM; CDR2 reads ANQGSEA. The CDR3 protein is CSVQDRTGEQYF. CDR3 bases: TGCAGCGTACAGGACAGGACGGGCGAGCAGTACTTC.

V usage is TRBV20-1 and J usage is TRBJ1-1; D remains ambiguous. This CDR3 has 16 residues. CDR1 DFQATT and CDR2 SNEGSKA come from the germline V gene (reference sequence). Trimming cost V 2 bases and J 0 bases, with 16 bases left between them. The CDR3 nucleotides read TGCAGTGCTAGACCGAACGAGGCAGCGATGAACACTGAAGCTTTCTTT. It is translated as CSARPNEAAMNTEAFF.

The sample holds a few counts of this clonotype. This chain uses TRBV5-1 with TRBJ1-1; D not resolved. Trimming removed 6 bases from V and 0 bases from J, with 15 bases in between. The CDR3 has 15 amino acids. Germline V gene lookup returns CDR1 SGHRS and CDR2 YFSETQ. DNA for the CDR3: TGCGCCAGCACCGCTCGTCCACCGGTGAACACTGAAGCTTTCTTT. Its protein product is CASTARPPVNTEAFF.

This clonotype was detected a few times. In nucleotides, the CDR3 is TGCGCCAGCAGCTTAGTAGGGGGAGGGCCCAGAGAGCAGTTCTTC. It is translated as CASSLVGGGPREQFF. The chain has TRBV5-1 and TRBJ2-1; tentative D call: TRBD2 (7 bases). Germline V gene data show CDR1 as SGHRS and CDR2 as YFSETQ. Trimming cost V 2 bases and J 10 bases, with 19 bases left between them. The CDR3 covers 15 residues. Using reference TRBV5-1 and TRBJ2-1 for the parts outside the CDR3, the full variable domain is KAGVTQTPRYLIKTRGQQVTLSCSPISGHRSVSWYQQTPGQGLQFLFEYFSETQRNKGNFPGRFSGRQFSNSRSEMNVSTLELGDSALYLCASSLVGGGPREQFFGPGTRLTVL.

The chain couples TRBV29-1 to TRBJ2-7; 9 nucleotides match TRBD2. This CDR3 has 15 residues. The germline CDR1 and CDR2 sequences are SQVTM and ANQGSEA. The V and J ends lost 2 bases and 0 bases, in that order; junction bases with no gene match: 5. The CDR3 loop is CSVETLAGTSYEQYF. The CDR3 DNA is TGCAGCGTTGAAACCCTAGCGGGGACCTCCTACGAGCAGTACTTC.

This clonotype was detected a few times. The chain links TRBV5-4 to TRBJ2-1; no clear D. The CDR3 length is 15 residues. The germline V gene has CDR1 SGHNT and CDR2 YYREEE (reference sequence). V lost 1 base to trimming and J lost 4 bases, with 12 bases between them. CDR3 DNA sequence: TGTGCCAGCAGCTTGACCACCTTAGGGTACAATGAGCAGTTCTTC. Translation: CASSLTTLGYNEQFF.

The chain uses TRBV5-1 and TRBJ2-3; D might be TRBD1 or TRBD2, each matching 5 bases. The germline V gene encodes CDR1 SGHRS and CDR2 YFSETQ. V lost 0 bases and J 4 bases, leaving 15 bases between the germline ends. The CDR3 has 16 amino acids. This chain's CDR3 is CASSLAGTQVADTQYF. CDR3 DNA: TGCGCCAGCAGCTTGGCCGGGACCCAGGTTGCAGATACGCAGTATTTT.

This clonotype was seen a few times. The rearrangement links TRBV19 to TRBJ1-1; maybe TRBD1 (5 bases). In germline, CDR1 is LNHDA, CDR2 SQIVND (reference sequence). Between the trimmed V and J ends, which lost 5 bases and 4 bases, there was a span of 11 bases. The CDR3 extends over 13 amino acids. DNA for the CDR3: TGTGCCAGTAGTCGGGGGGTAGGCACTGAAGCTTTCTTT. Protein product: CASSRGVGTEAFF.

The chain uses TRBV7-2 and TRBJ1-3; D gene unclear. CDR3 length: 12 amino acids. The V end was cut by 5 bases, the J end by 8 bases, with 10 bases between. Per the germline V gene, CDR1 is SGHTA and CDR2 is FQGNSA. CDR3 sequence (DNA): TGTGCCAGCAGCCTATCCGGGGACACCATATATTTT. This translates into CASSLSGDTIYF.

This clonotype has just a few counts. This sequence joins TRBV6-2 or TRBV6-3 and TRBJ2-1; 7 bases are a match to TRBD1. This CDR3 contains 16 residues. V dropped 2 bases and J dropped 6; count of bases not matched to a gene: 10. The germline gives CDR1 MNHEY, CDR2 SVGEGT. CDR3 sequence: CASSYGRKSGGNEQFF. The CDR3 nucleotides read TGTGCCAGCAGTTACGGTAGAAAGTCAGGGGGCAATGAGCAGTTCTTC.

In the case of this clonotype: A much larger clone lies a single base off, so this may be a read error. The chain links TRBV4-3 to TRBJ2-6; TRBD2 aligns across 9 bases. The CDR3 is 17 residues long. Germline values: CDR1 LGHNA, CDR2 YSLEER. The CDR3 coding sequence is TGCGCCAGCAGCCAGGGGACTAGCAGCTCTGGGGCCAACGGCCTGACTTTC. Protein product: CASSQGTSSSGANGLTF.